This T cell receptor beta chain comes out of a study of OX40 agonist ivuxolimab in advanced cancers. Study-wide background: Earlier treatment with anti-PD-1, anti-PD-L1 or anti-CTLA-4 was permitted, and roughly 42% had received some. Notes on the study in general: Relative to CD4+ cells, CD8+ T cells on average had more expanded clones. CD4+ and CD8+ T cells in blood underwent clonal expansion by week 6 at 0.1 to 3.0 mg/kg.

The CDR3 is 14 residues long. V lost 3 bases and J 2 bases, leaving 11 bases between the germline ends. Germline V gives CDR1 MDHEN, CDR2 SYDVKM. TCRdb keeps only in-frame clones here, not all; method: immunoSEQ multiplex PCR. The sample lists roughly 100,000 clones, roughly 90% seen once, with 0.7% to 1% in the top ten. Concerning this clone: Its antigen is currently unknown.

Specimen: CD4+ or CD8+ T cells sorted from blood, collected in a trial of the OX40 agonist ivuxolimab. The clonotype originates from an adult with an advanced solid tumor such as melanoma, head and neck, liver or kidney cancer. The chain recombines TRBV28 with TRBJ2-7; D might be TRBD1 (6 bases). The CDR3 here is CASSFSGAPYEQYF. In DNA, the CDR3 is TGTGCCAGCAGTTTTTCAGGGGCCCCCTACGAGCAGTACTTC.